This TCR beta chain was captured by sequencing in a study of cytomegalovirus exposure and HLA in healthy donors. As regards this clone: Its target is unknown.

Researchers ran the PCR with 60 Vbeta and 13 Jbeta primers. The repertoire was sequenced with immunoSEQ multiplex PCR; TCRdb's copy has only in-frame clones and lacks some. The clone table shows under 120,000 clones, with the ten largest holding 0.59%. Findings and limits, study-wide: Cytomegalovirus status, reportedly, was diagnosed with high specificity and sensitivity by the classifier.

Germline V gives CDR1 KGHSH, CDR2 LQKENI. V trimming: 5 bases; J trimming: 3 bases; junction bases outside the gene matches: 13. The CDR3 is 16 residues long. The clonotype originates from a man aged 45-65 years in good health and CMV-seronegative. The sample was PBMCs. The V and J genes are TRBV18 and TRBJ2-7, with TRBD2 matching 7 bases. The CDR3 bases are TGTGCCAGCTCATCGAACCCCCGGGAGGCCTACTACGAGCAGTACTTC. Translating it yields CASSSNPREAYYEQYF.